A single sample gave rise to the 25 T cell receptor beta chains below, sequenced in a study of glioma-infiltrating T cells after dendritic cell vaccination. Time point in this sample: after dendritic cell vaccination, including at tumor progression/relapse. Method: immunoSEQ multiplex PCR; TCRdb's copy keeps in-frame clones and lacks some. The sample lists 100,000 or so clones; nearly 90% were seen once. The input for sequencing was blood, taken after dendritic cell vaccination. The receptors here all came from a human donor with glioblastoma.

As concerns this clone: Other DNA variants within this sample encode the same CDR3. The chain recombines TRBV5-1 with TRBJ1-3; tentative D call: TRBD1 (5 bases). Looked up from germline, CDR1 is SGHRS and CDR2 is YFSETQ. The CDR3 has 14 residues. Trimming pared 2 bases from V and 4 bases from J, leaving 10 bases between. The CDR3 nucleotides read TGCGCCAGCAGCTTTGGGGCAGGGGGAAACACCATATATTTT. It yields the protein CASSFGAGGNTIYF.

This rearrangement joins TRBV6-5 to TRBJ2-1, with TRBD2 matching over 8 bases. V dropped 6 bases and J dropped 4; count of bases not matched to a gene: 8. The CDR3 has 15 residues. CDR1 and CDR2 from the germline V gene are MNHEY and SVGAGI. The CDR3 region is CASRAAGDGYNEQFF. CDR3 nucleotides: TGTGCCAGCAGGGCAGCGGGAGATGGGTACAATGAGCAGTTCTTC.

The chain is built from TRBV5-8 and TRBJ1-5; no firm D call. CDR1 and CDR2 (germline): SGHTS, YDEGEE. V was trimmed by 5 bases and J by 0 bases, leaving 15 bases between them. The CDR3 loop spans 16 amino acids. In DNA form, the CDR3 reads TGTGCCAGCAGTTCCTGGACTGGGATTAGCAATCAGCCCCAGCATTTT. It is translated as CASSSWTGISNQPQHF.

The chain couples TRBV10-1 to TRBJ2-1; D remains unclear. Trimming took 0 bases from V and 5 from J, leaving 5 bases between them. CDR1 WNHNN and CDR2 SYGVQD come from the germline V gene (reference sequence). This CDR3 region has 13 residues. CDR3 coding DNA: TGCGCCAGCAGTGAGTCGGCAGACAATGAGCAGTTCTTC. Its translation is CASSESADNEQFF.

The J gene is TRBJ2-5, the V gene TRBV11-2, with TRBD1 matching over 7 bases. Germline CDR1 and CDR2: SGHAT and FQNNGV. The CDR3 has 14 amino acids. V lost 3 bases and J lost 5; bases outside the gene matches: 6. The CDR3: CASSFHRGRETQYF. CDR3 nucleotide sequence: TGTGCCAGCAGCTTCCACAGGGGTAGGGAGACCCAGTACTTC.

V and J are TRBV9 and TRBJ2-3; D ambiguous. Germline V gene data show CDR1 as SGDLS and CDR2 as YYNGEE. The V end lost 0 bases, the J end lost 0 bases, and 8 bases lay between the germline ends. This CDR3 is built from 15 residues. As DNA, the CDR3 is TGTGCCAGCAGCGTAGATACCCTAAGCACAGATACGCAGTATTTT. Residues: CASSVDTLSTDTQYF.

On this clone: Mismatch with germline at one junction end may stem from a read error. The chain links TRBV27 to TRBJ1-5; D is possibly TRBD1 (5 bases). The CDR3 is 14 residues long. Germline assignment: CDR1 MNHEY and CDR2 SMNVEV (reference sequence). This chain's CDR3 is CASSLFFLGGAMNF. In DNA form, the CDR3 reads TGTGCCAGCAGTTTATTTTTCCTCGGTGGGGCCATGAATTTT.

The chain carries TRBV6-6 and TRBJ1-4, with TRBD1 identical over 7 bases. There are 16 residues in the CDR3. The junction had 16 bases not matched to a gene; V was cut back by 10 bases and J by 5 bases. Looked up from germline, CDR1 is MNHNY and CDR2 is SVGAGI (reference sequence). CDR3 protein: CATTQLRGGRNEKLFF. The CDR3 nucleotides are TGTGCCACAACGCAATTACGAGGGGGCAGGAATGAAAAACTGTTTTTT.

The J gene is TRBJ1-1, the V gene TRBV6-5; TRBD1 aligns across 10 bases. CDR1 is MNHEY and CDR2 is SVGAGI in the germline V gene. The V and J ends lost 4 bases and 1 base, in that order; junction bases with no gene match: 3. This CDR3 is 15 amino acids long. The CDR3 protein is CASSSRTGGNTEAFF. The DNA of the CDR3 is TGTGCCAGCAGTTCCCGGACAGGGGGGAACACTGAAGCTTTCTTT.

This chain uses TRBV10-3 with TRBJ2-3, with 12 bases fitting TRBD2. CDR1 and CDR2 from the germline V gene are ENHRY and SYGVKD. The V and J ends lost 6 bases and 4 bases, in that order; junction bases with no gene match: 5. The CDR3 has 15 residues. CDR3 DNA sequence: TGTGCCATCAGCCAACCTAGCGGGGGGGCAGATACGCAGTATTTT. Translated, it gives CAISQPSGGADTQYF.

The chain carries TRBV11-2 and TRBJ2-1; the match to TRBD2 covers 9 bases. This CDR3 has 16 amino acids. The V gene's germline CDR1 is SGHAT and CDR2 FQNNGV. Trimming removed 3 bases from V and 0 bases from J; junction bases left unmatched: 3. CDR3 sequence: CASSLGGRVSYNEQFF. The CDR3 region has the DNA TGTGCCAGCAGCTTGGGCGGGAGGGTCTCCTACAATGAGCAGTTCTTC.

This rearrangement joins TRBV6-1 to TRBJ1-6; TRBD1 matches at 7 bases. The trim removed 3 bases at V and 6 bases at J, leaving 8 bases unmatched. Germline lookup yields CDR1 MNHNS and CDR2 SASEGT. The CDR3 sequence is 16 residues long. The CDR3 bases are TGTGCCAGCAGTGAGATTGGCAGGGGGGCTAATTCACCCCTCCACTTT. Translating gives CASSEIGRGANSPLHF.

V gene TRBV2 combines with J gene TRBJ1-4, with D tentatively TRBD1 (5 bases). Germline-derived CDR1 and CDR2 are SNHLY and FYNNEI. The CDR3 covers 16 residues. The germline V and J ends were trimmed by 8 bases and 5 bases, with 21 bases remaining between them. For the CDR3, the DNA is TGTGCCAGCCGTGGGCAGGGCCTAAAATCGAATGAAAAACTGTTTTTT. Protein: CASRGQGLKSNEKLFF.

The rearrangement joins TRBV5-4 to TRBJ1-1; 8 bases map to TRBD1. Looked up from germline, CDR1 is SGHNT and CDR2 is YYREEE (reference sequence). The CDR3 sequence is 16 residues long. V lost 6 bases to trimming and J lost 1 base; unmatched junction nucleotides: 11. The DNA of the CDR3 is TGTGCCAGCACTCAAACCATGGGACAGGAGAACACTGAAGCTTTCTTT. Translation: CASTQTMGQENTEAFF. The variable domain in full, with the rest retrieved from reference TRBV5-4 and TRBJ1-1, is ETGVTQSPTHLIKTRGQQVTLRCSSQSGHNTVSWYQQALGQGPQFIFQYYREEENGRGNFPPRFSGLQFPNYSSELNVNALELDDSALYLCASTQTMGQENTEAFFGQGTRLTVV.

CDR3 coding DNA: TGTGCCAGCAGCTTGGGACAGAAGAACTACGAGCAGTACTTC. It translates to CASSLGQKNYEQYF. V usage is TRBV5-4 and J usage is TRBJ2-7; maybe TRBD1 (5 bases). CDR1 SGHNT and CDR2 YYREEE come from the germline V gene (reference sequence). The CDR3 length is 14 residues. V lost 0 bases, J lost 3 bases, and 10 bases lay in between.

The genes are TRBV6-1 and TRBJ1-6; the match to TRBD1 covers 8 bases. The CDR3 totals 15 residues. The germline gives CDR1 MNHNS, CDR2 SASEGT. Trimming cost V 5 bases and J 7 bases; bases outside gene matches: 7. CDR3 DNA: TGTGCCAGCAGTAACCGACAGGGGAGGAATTCACCCCTCCACTTT. Protein product: CASSNRQGRNSPLHF.

The CDR3 spells CASSVDRGREGYTF. CDR3 coding DNA: TGTGCCAGCAGCGTAGACAGGGGGCGCGAAGGCTACACCTTC. This chain joins TRBV9 and TRBJ1-2, with TRBD1 matching 9 bases. The CDR3 is made up of 14 amino acids. Germline CDR1 reads SGDLS; CDR2 reads YYNGEE. The ends lost 0 bases at V and 8 bases at J; junction bases unmatched: 5.

The chain recombines TRBV19 with TRBJ1-3; D unclear. Deletions cut 5 bases from V and 0 bases from J, with 14 bases between. The germline V gene has CDR1 LNHDA and CDR2 SQIVND (reference sequence). There are 16 residues in the CDR3. CDR3 region: CASSSGPSDSGNTIYF. CDR3 bases: TGTGCCAGTAGTTCTGGGCCCTCCGACTCTGGAAACACCATATATTTT.

The CDR3 nucleotides read TGCAGCGTTACTATGCGGGTGAACACCGGGGAGCTGTTTTTT. It encodes CSVTMRVNTGELFF. V gene TRBV29-1 combines with J gene TRBJ2-2; possibly TRBD2 for D (5 bases). The CDR3 covers 14 residues. Trimming left V 5 bases short and J 1 base short, with 11 bases between. Germline V gene lookup returns CDR1 SQVTM and CDR2 ANQGSEA.

This sequence joins TRBV5-4 and TRBJ2-3, with 10 nucleotides matching TRBD2. Trimming cost V 0 bases and J 4 bases; bases outside gene matches: 5. CDR3 length: 16 residues. Germline CDR1 and CDR2: SGHNT and YYREEE (reference sequence). Here the CDR3 reads CASSLGLAGVSDTQYF. CDR3 DNA: TGTGCCAGCAGCTTGGGGCTAGCGGGAGTATCAGATACGCAGTATTTT.

The V call is TRBV27, the J call TRBJ1-1; TRBD1 matches at 7 bases. The V segment lost 5 bases and the J segment 0 bases; nucleotides outside the gene matches: 12. The CDR3 length is 17 residues. Germline CDR1 is MNHEY and CDR2 is SMNVEV (reference sequence). The CDR3 sequence: CASSLRQGGFMNTEAFF. CDR3 in DNA: TGTGCCAGCAGTCTCAGACAGGGTGGCTTTATGAACACTGAAGCTTTCTTT.

Here the CDR3 reads CASSLGARGTEAFF. Here the CDR3 DNA reads TGCGCCAGCAGCTTGGGAGCTAGGGGCACTGAAGCTTTCTTT. The chain carries TRBV5-1 and TRBJ1-1; the D gene is possibly TRBD1 (5 bases). The V end was cut by 0 bases, the J end by 4 bases, with 10 bases between. The CDR3 has 14 residues. Germline V CDR1 and CDR2: SGHRS, YFSETQ. The full variable domain, with the rest looked up from reference TRBV5-1 and TRBJ1-1, is KAGVTQTPRYLIKTRGQQVTLSCSPISGHRSVSWYQQTPGQGLQFLFEYFSETQRNKGNFPGRFSGRQFSNSRSEMNVSTLELGDSALYLCASSLGARGTEAFFGQGTRLTVV.

The chain couples TRBV9 to TRBJ1-2; D remains ambiguous. Germline CDR1 reads SGDLS; CDR2 reads YYNGEE. This CDR3 has 13 amino acids. V shed 4 bases and J shed 2 bases, with 9 bases lying between them. CDR3 coding DNA: TGTGCCAGCAGCACGGGAACAAACTATGGCTACACCTTC. Translation gives CASSTGTNYGYTF.

The rearrangement links TRBV4-1 to TRBJ2-7; 9 bases line up with TRBD2. The CDR3 spans 15 residues. V shed 1 base, J shed 1 base, and the junction held 2 bases outside the gene matches. Germline CDR1 is MGHRA and CDR2 is YSYEKL. For the CDR3, the DNA is TGCGCCAGCAGCCAAGTCACTAGCGGGTCCTACGAGCAGTACTTC. Translated, it gives CASSQVTSGSYEQYF.

The V call is TRBV7-2, the J call TRBJ2-7; 11 nucleotides line up with TRBD2. J gave up 3 bases and V 2 bases, and 3 bases lay outside the gene matches. The germline V gene has CDR1 SGHTA and CDR2 FQGNSA. The CDR3 runs to 15 residues. The CDR3 DNA reads TGTGCCAGCAGCTTACTAGCGGGAGGTTTCTACGAGCAGTACTTC. Translation: CASSLLAGGFYEQYF. Full variable domain (outside the CDR3, taken from reference TRBV7-2 and TRBJ2-7): GAGVSQSPSNKVTEKGKDVELRCDPISGHTALYWYRQSLGQGLEFLIYFQGNSAPDKSGLPSDRFSAERTGGSVSTLTIQRTQQEDSAVYLCASSLLAGGFYEQYFGPGTRLTVT.